The TCR beta chain described here comes from a study of cytotoxic CD8 clonotypes in ibrutinib-treated CLL. Study overall: In all, under twelve patients were relapsed/refractory, some 14 were treatment-naive and 17 were IGHV unmutated.

Sequencing used immunoSEQ multiplex PCR; TCRdb keeps in-frame clones, though not all of them. The data hold about 130,000 clones, with around four fifths observed a single time. J gave up 2 bases and V 3 bases, and 6 bases lay outside the gene matches. The CDR3 sequence is 15 residues long. CDR1 is SGHNT, CDR2 YENEEA, per germline. The chain has TRBV11-3 and TRBJ1-1; TRBD1 aligns across 7 bases. This specimen was PBMCs, taken after 24 months of ibrutinib treatment. This receptor was obtained from a human donor with chronic lymphocytic leukemia. Here the CDR3 reads CASSLEGQSNTEAFF. In DNA form, the CDR3 reads TGTGCCAGCAGCTTGGAGGGACAGTCCAACACTGAAGCTTTCTTT.